This T cell receptor beta chain was identified during a study of blood T cell repertoires in COVID-19. Germline values: CDR1 LNHDA, CDR2 SQIVND (reference sequence). The CDR3 sequence is 14 residues long. Unmatched junction bases numbered 3, after V lost 7 bases and J lost 2 bases. This clone turned up a few times. Clones were read by immunoSEQ multiplex PCR, and TCRdb kept only the in-frame ones, dropping some. The sample lists about 190,000 clones, approximately 77% occurring once. Source material: peripheral blood. The chain has TRBV19 and TRBJ1-5; 9 bases match TRBD1. The sequence came from a woman at least 80 years old with active or convalescent COVID-19. This CDR3 is CASTWTGGNQPQHF. The DNA for the CDR3 is TGTGCCAGTACCTGGACAGGGGGCAATCAGCCCCAGCATTTT. Using reference TRBV19 and TRBJ1-5 for the parts outside the CDR3, the full variable domain is DGGITQSPKYLFRKEGQNVTLSCEQNLNHDAMYWYRQDPGQGLRLIYYSQIVNDFQKGDIAEGYSVSREKKESFPLTVTSAQKNPTAFYLCASTWTGGNQPQHFGDGTRLSIL.